This is a list of T cell receptor beta chains from one sample in a study of Tregs in tolerant kidney transplant recipients. Profiling relied on immunoSEQ multiplex PCR, and the TCRdb table lists in-frame clones only, not all of them. The table records roughly 45,000 clones, 91% of them present only once. The sequenced material came from Tregs from blood. All receptors derive from a human donor in good health. CDR3s include the opening cysteine and the closing phenylalanine or tryptophan. D genes are given only for firm matches. A clone size is listed for some rows: how often the clone was seen (once, few, many), or a class if it is expanded.

V	D	size	J	DNA	CDR3
TRBV15	TRBD2	-	TRBJ2-7	TGTGCCACCAGCACTCGCCTGACTAGCGGGAGTTACGAGCAGTACTTC	CATSTRLTSGSYEQYF
TRBV9	-	-	TRBJ2-3	TGTGCCAGCAGCGTAGCTAGTAGCACAGATACGCAGTATTTT	CASSVASSTDTQYF
TRBV29-1	TRBD1	-	TRBJ2-5	TGCAGCGTTGGTAGGGGGCTCCAACAAGAGACCCAGTACTTC	CSVGRGLQQETQYF
TRBV18	-	-	TRBJ2-3	TGTGCCAGCTCACCACGGACGGGGGTGCCAGATACGCAGTATTTT	CASSPRTGVPDTQYF
TRBV7-9	TRBD1	once	TRBJ2-7	TGTGCCAGCAGCTTAGTTCTTTCGGGGACAGCCCTTTCCTACGAGCAGTACTTC	CASSLVLSGTALSYEQYF
TRBV5-1	-	-	TRBJ1-1	TGCGCCAGCACCTGGGGCTCGAACACTGAAGCTTTCTTT	CASTWGSNTEAFF
TRBV5-1	TRBD1	-	TRBJ1-4	TGCGCCAGCAGCTTAATAAGGGGACAGGGCCGGGAAAAACTGTTTTTT	CASSLIRGQGREKLFF
TRBV5-4	TRBD2	-	TRBJ2-7	TGTGCCAGCAGCTTAGCGGGAGGGGGATCCTACGAGCAGTACTTC	CASSLAGGGSYEQYF
TRBV11-3	-	once	TRBJ2-3	TGTGCCAGCAGCTTCGGGATTAGCACAGATACGCAGTATTTT	CASSFGISTDTQYF
TRBV30	-	-	TRBJ2-7	TGTGCCTGGAGTGTCGGTAGCGGTTCCTACGAGCAGTACTTC	CAWSVGSGSYEQYF
TRBV18	-	-	TRBJ1-4	TGTGCCAGCTCACCTGGGCTTAATGAAAAACTGTTTTTT	CASSPGLNEKLFF
TRBV5-1	TRBD2	-	TRBJ2-1	TGCGCCAGCAGCTCCCTCGGGTTGGCGGGGGTAGAGTTCTTC	CASSSLGLAGVEFF
TRBV30	-	-	TRBJ1-6	TGTGCCTGGAGTGTACTCACAAGCTCCTATAATTCACCCCTCCACTTT	CAWSVLTSSYNSPLHF
TRBV6-1	-	-	TRBJ1-6	TGTGCCAGCAGGGCAGGTATTTCACCCCTCCACTTT	CASRAGISPLHF
TRBV18	-	once	TRBJ1-1	TGTGCCAGCTCACTTGAAGTAATGTCTGAAGCTTTCTTT	CASSLEVMSEAFF
TRBV30	TRBD1	-	TRBJ1-2	TGTGCCTGGACCACCCCAGGGGGGGTCTATGGCTACACCTTC	CAWTTPGGVYGYTF
TRBV6-6	-	-	TRBJ2-5	TGTGCCAGCAGACAACATAGGACGGAACAAGAGACCCAGTACTTC	CASRQHRTEQETQYF
TRBV19	-	-	TRBJ1-5	TGTGCCAGTAGTCCGCCGGGACGTGGTAGCAATCAGCCCCAGCATTTT	CASSPPGRGSNQPQHF
TRBV5-6	-	-	TRBJ1-2	TGTGCCAGCAGTTGGGATGGGGGACGAGCTAACTATGGCTACACCTTC	CASSWDGGRANYGYTF
TRBV6-1	TRBD2	-	TRBJ2-1	TGTGCCAGCAGTACCGAGCGGGAGTCGGGTGAGCGGTTCTTC	CASSTERESGERFF
TRBV10-3	-	-	TRBJ2-3	TGTGCCATCAAGGGGAATGCAGATACGCAGTATTTT	CAIKGNADTQYF
TRBV18	-	-	TRBJ1-5	TGTGCCAGCTCACCAAGAGGGGATTGGAGAATTTCCGGTCAGCCCCAGCATTTT	CASSPRGDWRISGQPQHF
TRBV29-1	-	-	TRBJ1-2	TGCAGCGTTGGGGGCCCAGGGTATGGCTACACCTTC	CSVGGPGYGYTF
TRBV6-6	-	-	TRBJ2-6	TGTGCCAGCACCTCCCCTGAGAACCGGGCCAACGTCCTGACTTTC	CASTSPENRANVLTF
TRBV7-9	TRBD1	-	TRBJ1-5	TGTGCCAGCAGCCCAGGGACAGGAGGGTATCAGCCCCAGCATTTT	CASSPGTGGYQPQHF
TRBV6-1	-	-	TRBJ1-1	TGTGCCAGCAGGCGGGCAGTAATGAACACTGAAGCTTTCTTT	CASRRAVMNTEAFF
TRBV6-1	-	once	TRBJ2-2	TGTGCCAGCCAAAGGTTTAACACCGGGGAGCTGTTTTTT	CASQRFNTGELFF
TRBV19	TRBD1	-	TRBJ2-7	TGTGCCAGTAGTGACAGGGGGTACGAGCAGTACTTC	CASSDRGYEQYF
TRBV5-1	-	-	TRBJ2-1	TGCGCCAGCAGCTTGGTGATGGTTTCCCATACCTACAATGAGCAGTTCTTC	CASSLVMVSHTYNEQFF